This TCR beta chain emerged from a study of blood T cell repertoires in COVID-19. At the level of the study: Donors in the United States, Italy and Spain gave samples during acute or convalescent COVID-19. T cells, B-cell-depleted T cells, or PBMCs provided the cDNA or gDNA that served as material.

Original methodology: The authors estimated nucleated cell counts from reference gene primer amplification. Measured with immunoSEQ multiplex PCR; TCRdb has only the in-frame clones, and not every one. The DNA was the basis for D and trimming; V, J and clone size are from that table. The sample contains 250,000 to 300,000 clones, approximately 82% of which appear only once. Sequenced sample: peripheral blood. This TCR was recovered from a man older than 75 with acute or convalescent COVID-19.

CDR3 sequence (DNA): TGTGCCAGCACAGGAGGTATCAATCAGCCCCAGCATTTT. Translated: CASTGGINQPQHF. V gene TRBV28 combines with J gene TRBJ1-5, with no clear D. V was pared by 7 bases and J by 3 bases, with 10 bases between. Germline CDR1 is MDHEN and CDR2 is SYDVKM. The CDR3 is 13 residues long.